This T cell receptor beta chain was found in a study of cytomegalovirus exposure and HLA in healthy donors. Vbeta (60) and Jbeta (13) primers were used in the PCR. Profiling relied on immunoSEQ multiplex PCR, and the TCRdb table lists in-frame clones only, not all of them. Here the sample spans fewer than 95,000 clones, under 85% being singletons. This CDR3 has 15 residues. In germline, CDR1 is SGHNT, CDR2 YYREEE (reference sequence). To note about this clone: An end of the junction differs from the germline gene, which may be a read error.

The clonotype comes from a woman between 40 and 50 years old in good health and CMV-seropositive. This sequence joins TRBV5-4 and TRBJ2-7; tentatively, D is TRBD1 (6 bases). The sample taken for sequencing was PBMCs. The CDR3 DNA reads TGTGTCAGCAGCTTTAGGGCACAGGGTAACTACGAGCAGTACTTC. Amino acids: CVSSFRAQGNYEQYF.